This TCR beta chain was retrieved from a study of T cells in Graves' hyperthyroidism and ophthalmopathy. Study as a whole: Peripheral blood draws took place at initial diagnosis, ahead of any treatment. Study outcomes and limitations: Ophthalmopathy was distinguished from stable hyperthyroidism by 13 V-J signatures.

RNA transcripts provided the source from which TCR beta CDR3 regions were amplified. During a first-round RT-PCR of the TCR CDR3, the HTBI primer set was used. TCRdb fed the multiplex PCR reads into MiXCR, producing one record per CDR3 protein. In the table there are a few hundred thousand distinct CDR3 sequences, 22% of which are singletons. Details on this clonotype: As yet, its antigen is unknown.

The material sequenced was blood. The sequence was collected from a man aged 30-40 years with Graves' ophthalmopathy.

The CDR3 nucleotides read TGTGCCACCAGCAGAGAGGAAGGTGAGCAGTTCTTC. The encoded protein is CATSREEGEQFF. The chain combines TRBV15 with TRBJ2-1; D is uncertain. The CDR3 is made up of 12 amino acids. Germline V gene data show CDR1 as LNHNV and CDR2 as YYDKDF (reference sequence). V gave up 0 bases and J gave up 9 bases, with 6 bases separating them.